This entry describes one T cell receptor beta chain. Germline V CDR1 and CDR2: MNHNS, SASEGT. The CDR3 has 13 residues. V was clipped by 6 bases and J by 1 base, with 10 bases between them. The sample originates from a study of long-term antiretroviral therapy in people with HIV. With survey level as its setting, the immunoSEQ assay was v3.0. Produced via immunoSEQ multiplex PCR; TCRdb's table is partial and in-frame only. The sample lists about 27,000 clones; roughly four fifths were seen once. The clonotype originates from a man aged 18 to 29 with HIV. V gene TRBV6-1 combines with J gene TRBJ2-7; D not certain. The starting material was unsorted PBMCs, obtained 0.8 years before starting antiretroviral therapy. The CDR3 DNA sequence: TGTGCCAGCAGGGCAGGTGCTTCCTACGAGCAGTACTTC. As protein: CASRAGASYEQYF.